Below, 17 T cell receptor beta chains from the same sample are listed, as sequenced in a study of blood T cell repertoires in COVID-19. Some clones are missing from TCRdb's copy, which holds only in-frame ones; the method was immunoSEQ multiplex PCR. The sample has approximately 120,000 clones; roughly 69% are singletons. Sequenced sample: peripheral blood. These receptors were taken from a woman aged 70-85 years with acute or convalescent COVID-19.

This clone was recorded once. The chain couples TRBV7-2 to TRBJ2-5; tentatively, D is TRBD2 (6 bases). The CDR3 has 14 amino acids. The germline V gene encodes CDR1 SGHTA and CDR2 FQGNSA. The V end was cut by 5 bases, the J end by 4 bases, with 14 bases between. CDR3 nucleotide sequence: TGTGCCAGCAGCGCCGGACTACTAGGAGAGACCCAGTACTTC. Translated, it gives CASSAGLLGETQYF.

V usage is TRBV6-5 and J usage is TRBJ2-7; 9 bases fit TRBD2. The germline CDR1 and CDR2 sequences are MNHEY and SVGAGI. The CDR3 is 15 residues long. V was pared by 2 bases and J by 6 bases, with 8 bases of the junction left unmatched. CDR3 region: CASSYGAGGPVEQYF. Here the CDR3 DNA reads TGTGCCAGCAGTTACGGGGCGGGAGGGCCTGTCGAGCAGTACTTC.

The CDR3 DNA follows: TGTGCCAGCAGCTTGGCTAGGAGCTCCTACAATGAGCAGTTCTTC. Residues: CASSLARSSYNEQFF. The V call is TRBV5-4, the J call TRBJ2-1, with D unclear. This CDR3 contains 15 residues. The germline CDR1 and CDR2 sequences are SGHNT and YYREEE (reference sequence). Trimming cost V 0 bases and J 0 bases, with 7 bases left between them.

On this clone itself: A much larger clone sits a single nucleotide away, making a read error possible. Other nucleotide sequences in the sample specify the same CDR3. The chain has TRBV11-2 and TRBJ1-2; 8 nucleotides align to TRBD1. Germline V lookup: CDR1 SGHAT, CDR2 FQNNGV. The CDR3 runs to 13 residues. V dropped 3 bases and J dropped 3; count of bases not matched to a gene: 0. CDR3 residues: CASSLGQDYGYTF. The CDR3 DNA is TGTGCCAGCAGCTTGGGACAGGACTATGGCTACACCTTC.

V and J are TRBV18 and TRBJ2-2; 9 bases fit TRBD2. This CDR3 contains 16 residues. The ends lost 2 bases at V and 2 bases at J; junction bases unmatched: 3. Germline V gives CDR1 KGHSH, CDR2 LQKENI. CDR3 protein: CASSPYSGGNTGELFF. The CDR3 nucleotides are TGTGCCAGCTCACCATATAGCGGGGGTAACACCGGGGAGCTGTTTTTT.

The V and J genes are TRBV5-4 and TRBJ2-3; 13 bases map to TRBD2. CDR1 and CDR2 (germline): SGHNT, YYREEE (reference sequence). J gave up 0 bases and V 0 bases, and 7 bases lay outside the gene matches. The CDR3 is 19 amino acids. DNA of the CDR3: TGTGCCAGCAGCTTGGCGGGACTAGCGGGAACTCCTAGCACAGATACGCAGTATTTT. The encoded protein is CASSLAGLAGTPSTDTQYF.

A remark on this clone: This specimen includes other DNA sequences encoding the same CDR3. The J gene is TRBJ1-5, the V gene TRBV6-5; 10 positions match TRBD1. CDR3 size: 13 residues. With V trimmed by 8 bases and J by 5 bases, 3 bases remained unmatched. CDR1 and CDR2 (germline): MNHEY, SVGAGI. CDR3: CASSGQGDQPQHF. The CDR3 nucleotides read TGTGCCAGCTCCGGACAGGGGGATCAGCCCCAGCATTTT.

This chain uses TRBV18 with TRBJ2-7, with a possible D match to TRBD2 (6 bases). The ends were cut back, 6 bases at V and 6 bases at J, with 9 bases in the middle. Per the germline V gene, CDR1 is KGHSH and CDR2 is LQKENI. CDR3 length equals 11 residues. CDR3: CASSVGGEQYF. The CDR3 bases are TGTGCCAGCTCGGTGGGAGGCGAGCAGTACTTC.

The chain is built from TRBV6-5 and TRBJ2-2, with unresolved D. The V and J ends lost 1 base and 6 bases respectively, with 3 bases between them. The CDR3 runs to 12 residues. Germline loops: CDR1 MNHEY, CDR2 SVGAGI. The CDR3 DNA sequence: TGTGCCAGCAGTTACTTAGCCGGGGAGCTGTTTTTT. Encoded protein: CASSYLAGELFF.

CDR3 protein: CASSPTEGNYGYTF. CDR3 nucleotides: TGTGCCAGCAGTCCGACAGAAGGCAATTATGGCTACACCTTC. The chain couples TRBV2 to TRBJ1-2, with D perhaps matching TRBD1 (5 bases). Germline V lookup: CDR1 SNHLY, CDR2 FYNNEI. The CDR3 contains 14 residues. V was trimmed by 5 bases and J by 5 bases, leaving 15 bases between them. The full variable domain, its missing parts supplied by reference TRBV2 and TRBJ1-2, is EPEVTQTPSHQVTQMGQEVILRCVPISNHLYFYWYRQILGQKVEFLVSFYNNEISEKSEIFDDQFSVERPDGSNFTLKIRSTKLEDSAMYFCASSPTEGNYGYTFGSGTRLTVV.

There are a few counts of this clone. The CDR3 here is CASTRTGGYEQYF. DNA of the CDR3: TGTGCCAGCACCCGGACAGGGGGGTACGAGCAGTACTTC. The chain couples TRBV6-5 to TRBJ2-7, with 10 bases matching TRBD1. V was clipped by 7 bases and J by 4 bases; unmatched bases: 4. Germline loops: CDR1 MNHEY, CDR2 SVGAGI. There are 13 residues in the CDR3.

This clone showed up just a few times. The chain combines TRBV5-1 with TRBJ2-1; 13 bases match TRBD2. V lost 2 bases to trimming and J lost 8 bases; unmatched junction nucleotides: 10. Looked up from germline, CDR1 is SGHRS and CDR2 is YFSETQ. The CDR3 sequence is 17 residues long. CDR3 sequence: CASSFSPGLAGLDEQFF. The CDR3 DNA sequence: TGCGCCAGCAGCTTTTCACCGGGACTAGCGGGATTGGATGAGCAGTTCTTC.

This chain links TRBV18 with TRBJ1-2, with D perhaps TRBD1 (6 bases). The CDR3 is made up of 12 amino acids. Trimming cost V 3 bases and J 7 bases, with 9 bases left between them. The germline V gene encodes CDR1 KGHSH and CDR2 LQKENI. CDR3 loop: CASSPQGFGYTF. The CDR3 DNA sequence: TGTGCCAGCTCACCCCAGGGGTTTGGCTACACCTTC.

This chain connects TRBV2 to TRBJ2-2; D possibly corresponds to TRBD1 (6 bases). Looked up from germline, CDR1 is SNHLY and CDR2 is FYNNEI. V lost 1 base and J lost 2, with 14 bases in between. This CDR3 is built from 17 residues. In DNA form, the CDR3 reads TGTGCCAGCAGTGAAGTGGGACAAAGGGCCAACACCGGGGAGCTGTTTTTT. Its protein product is CASSEVGQRANTGELFF.

The rearrangement uses TRBV28 and TRBJ1-4; 7 bases agree with TRBD1. The CDR3 extends over 18 amino acids. J lost 1 base, V lost 1 base, and 9 bases had no gene match. The germline V gene encodes CDR1 MDHEN and CDR2 SYDVKM. CDR3 nucleotides: TGTGCCAGCAGTTTATCTCCCTTTGACAGGGAAACTAATGAAAAACTGTTTTTT. Its translation is CASSLSPFDRETNEKLFF.

The chain uses TRBV7-9 and TRBJ2-3, with 7 bases that match TRBD1. Germline CDR1 SEHNR, CDR2 FQNEAQ (reference sequence). The J segment lost 3 bases and the V segment lost 3 bases, leaving 9 bases of the junction unmatched. There are 16 residues in the CDR3. The chain's CDR3 is CASSFIRQGRTDTQYF. The DNA of the CDR3 is TGTGCCAGCAGCTTCATTCGACAGGGAAGGACAGATACGCAGTATTTT.

Only a few counts were recorded for this clone. The rearrangement joins TRBV6-2 or TRBV6-3 to TRBJ1-1; tentatively, D is TRBD1 (6 bases). V was shortened by 6 bases and J by 5 bases, with 10 bases between the two germline ends. This CDR3 contains 12 residues. The germline gives CDR1 MNHEY, CDR2 SVGEGT. CDR3 sequence reads: CASSQGYTEAFF. The DNA of the CDR3 is TGTGCCAGCAGCCAGGGGTATACTGAAGCTTTCTTT.